The 30 T cell receptor beta chains below come from one sample, sequenced in a study of cytomegalovirus exposure and HLA in healthy donors (dated by TCRdb to 2015 to 2018). Library preparation employed the immunoSEQ multiplex PCR assay. For the multiplex PCR, a mixture combining 60 forward primers for TCR Vbeta segments and 13 reverse primers for TCR Jbeta segments was used. This is the immuneACCESS table as TCRdb keeps it, with only in-frame sequences that have V and J called. A part of the clones is gone; compared with another copy, unresolved V genes explain less than half, and the rest is unexplained. This sample has 150,000 to 200,000 clones in its table, and about 80% of those were observed once. The ten largest clones take up roughly 1.3% of the sample. Source material: PBMCs. These TCRs come from a woman in her forties or fifties in good health and CMV-seronegative.

In this sample, this clone turned up a few times. The chain recombines TRBV29-1 with TRBJ2-7, with TRBD1 matching 9 bases. The CDR3 is 13 amino acids. From germline, CDR1 is SQVTM and CDR2 ANQGSEA. The V gene end was trimmed by 6 bases and the J gene end by 3 bases; junction bases not matched to a gene: 6. CDR3 sequence (DNA): TGCAGCGTGAGTGGGACAGGGATCTACGAGCAGTACTTC. It yields the protein CSVSGTGIYEQYF.

This clone was counted a single time. The CDR3 region has the DNA TGTGCCAGCAGTATAAGACAGGCGTCGATGGGTCAGCCCCAGCATTTT. The encoded protein is CASSIRQASMGQPQHF. This chain links TRBV2 with TRBJ1-5; D is possibly TRBD1 (6 bases). This CDR3 comprises 16 residues. V gave up 5 bases and J gave up 6 bases, with 20 bases separating them. Looked up from germline, CDR1 is SNHLY and CDR2 is FYNNEI.

The CDR3 protein is CASSSGADTTDTQYF. CDR3 bases: TGTGCCAGCAGCTCAGGGGCAGACACCACAGATACGCAGTATTTT. V is TRBV9 and J is TRBJ2-3; the D gene is possibly TRBD1 (6 bases). Germline V gives CDR1 SGDLS, CDR2 YYNGEE. V shed 4 bases and J shed 2 bases, with 14 bases lying between them. This CDR3 region has 15 residues.

This chain links TRBV28 with TRBJ2-2; TRBD2 might be the D (5 bases). From germline, CDR1 is MDHEN and CDR2 SYDVKM. V dropped 7 bases and J dropped 8 bases, with 17 bases sitting between them. The CDR3 has 14 amino acids. The CDR3 bases are TGTGCCAGCATCGGACTTCGAAAATCAGGGGAGCTGTTTTTT. Translation: CASIGLRKSGELFF.

CDR3 bases: TGTGCCAGCAGCGCCCGACAGCCTCTAGTCTGGGACGAGCAGTACTTC. Protein: CASSARQPLVWDEQYF. The rearrangement uses TRBV9 and TRBJ2-7; perhaps TRBD1 as D (5 bases). CDR1 and CDR2 (germline): SGDLS, YYNGEE. The CDR3 length is 16 residues. V gave up 3 bases and J gave up 5 bases, with 21 bases separating them.

This chain connects TRBV5-6 to TRBJ2-2; 9 positions agree with TRBD1. The CDR3 sequence is 16 residues long. Germline CDR1 SGHDT, CDR2 YYEEEE. The V segment lost 5 bases and the J segment 5 bases; nucleotides outside the gene matches: 10. This chain's CDR3 is CASRSDRGLRTGELFF. CDR3 bases: TGTGCCAGCAGATCGGACAGGGGATTAAGAACCGGGGAGCTGTTTTTT.

V gene TRBV7-2 combines with J gene TRBJ2-3, with D perhaps TRBD2 (5 bases). V lost 5 bases, J lost 5 bases, and 17 bases lay in between. Germline lookup yields CDR1 SGHTA and CDR2 FQGNSA. The CDR3 has 15 amino acids. CDR3 in DNA: TGTGCCAGCAGCGTAACGCTAATTCGGGGAGATACGCAGTATTTT. This codes for CASSVTLIRGDTQYF.

The chain couples TRBV11-2 to TRBJ2-7, with D uncertain. From germline, CDR1 is SGHAT and CDR2 FQNNGV. The CDR3 runs to 13 residues. The V end was cut by 5 bases, the J end by 6 bases, with 14 bases between. The CDR3 DNA is TGTGCCAGCAGCCCCCACGTAGAGTCCGAGCAGTACTTC. This translates into CASSPHVESEQYF.

The V gene is TRBV28, the J gene TRBJ2-2; D perhaps matches TRBD2 (6 bases). In germline, CDR1 is MDHEN, CDR2 SYDVKM. Between the trimmed V and J ends, which lost 5 bases and 5 bases, there was a span of 6 bases. This CDR3 is built from 12 residues. The CDR3, as DNA: TGTGCCAGCAGTGCGGGGACCGGGGAGCTGTTTTTT. Amino acids: CASSAGTGELFF.

The rearrangement uses TRBV28 and TRBJ1-5, with D possibly being TRBD1 (6 bases). The V gene lost 8 bases and the J gene lost 11 bases, with 19 bases spanning the gap. CDR1 is MDHEN, CDR2 SYDVKM, per germline. The CDR3 length is 13 residues. The CDR3 reads CASLTGLQGAQHF. The CDR3 coding sequence is TGTGCCAGCCTAACAGGGCTCCAGGGAGCCCAGCATTTT.

The V gene is TRBV7-2, the J gene TRBJ2-1, with D tentatively TRBD2 (5 bases). V dropped 5 bases and J dropped 4 bases, with 12 bases sitting between them. CDR3 size: 14 residues. CDR1 is SGHTA, CDR2 FQGNSA, per germline. CDR3 residues: CASSEEGRYNEQFF. CDR3 in DNA: TGTGCCAGCAGCGAAGAGGGCCGGTACAATGAGCAGTTCTTC.

The chain uses TRBV11-2 and TRBJ2-1, with 11 bases matching TRBD2. The CDR3 consists of 16 residues. Germline V gene data show CDR1 as SGHAT and CDR2 as FQNNGV. V lost 1 base to trimming and J lost 4 bases; unmatched junction nucleotides: 3. The CDR3 DNA sequence: TGTGCCAGCAGCTTAGGGGTAGCGGGAGGGTACAATGAGCAGTTCTTC. Amino acid sequence: CASSLGVAGGYNEQFF.

The chain employs TRBV7-9 and TRBJ1-5; D is perhaps TRBD1 (5 bases). CDR1 is SEHNR and CDR2 is FQNEAQ in the germline V gene (reference sequence). There are 17 residues in the CDR3. Trimming stripped 5 bases from V and 3 bases from J, with 20 bases between. The CDR3 DNA follows: TGTGCCAGCAGCGCTGTTGGGGCAGGACACCCCAATCAGCCCCAGCATTTT. This sequence encodes CASSAVGAGHPNQPQHF. Full variable domain (remainder filled in from reference TRBV7-9 and TRBJ1-5): DTGVSQNPRHKITKRGQNVTFRCDPISEHNRLYWYRQTLGQGPEFLTYFQNEAQLEKSRLLSDRFSAERPKGSFSTLEIQRTEQGDSAMYLCASSAVGAGHPNQPQHFGDGTRLSIL.

This chain links TRBV10-3 with TRBJ2-7; weak D call: TRBD1 (5 bases). Germline CDR1 ENHRY, CDR2 SYGVKD. The V gene lost 4 bases and the J gene lost 4 bases, with 14 bases spanning the gap. The CDR3 sequence is 14 residues long. CDR3 DNA: TGTGCCATCAGTGCAGGGATGGAGTCTTACGAGCAGTACTTC. Its translation is CAISAGMESYEQYF.

This chain joins TRBV28 and TRBJ2-1; TRBD1 agrees at 7 bases. Germline-derived CDR1 and CDR2 are MDHEN and SYDVKM. V shed 3 bases, J shed 1 base, and the junction held 24 bases outside the gene matches. The CDR3 runs to 22 residues. This CDR3 is CASSFPLVGGVLDVGSYNEQFF. The CDR3, as DNA: TGTGCCAGCAGTTTCCCCCTGGTAGGGGGCGTCTTGGATGTAGGGTCCTACAATGAGCAGTTCTTC.

The chain employs TRBV21-1 and TRBJ1-4; whether TRBD1, the table's D call, matches the DNA was not checked. TRBV21-1 is designated a pseudogene. This CDR3 is built from 15 residues. The CDR3 DNA reads TGTGCCAGCAGCAATATACCTGGCCAGAATGAAAAACTGTTTTTT. The encoded protein is CASSNIPGQNEKLFF.

This chain uses TRBV5-4 with TRBJ2-7, with D unclear. Germline loops: CDR1 SGHNT, CDR2 YYREEE (reference sequence). With 4 bases removed from V and 0 bases from J, the gap between germline ends came to 8 bases. The CDR3 runs 13 residues. CDR3 nucleotides: TGTGCCAGCAGCGCCCCCGGCTCCTACGAGCAGTACTTC. Translated: CASSAPGSYEQYF.

This chain connects TRBV14 to TRBJ1-1; a weak D match, TRBD1 (6 bases). Trimming removed 3 bases from V and 1 base from J, with 12 bases in between. This CDR3 region has 15 residues. Germline V CDR1 and CDR2: SGHDN, FVKESK. The CDR3 protein is CASSQKGVPNTEAFF. The CDR3 DNA reads as TGTGCCAGCAGCCAGAAGGGGGTTCCGAACACTGAAGCTTTCTTT. Based on the CDR3 plus reference TRBV14 and TRBJ1-1, the full variable domain is EAGVTQFPSHSVIEKGQTVTLRCDPISGHDNLYWYRRVMGKEIKFLLHFVKESKQDESGMPNNRFLAERTGGTYSTLKVQPAELEDSGVYFCASSQKGVPNTEAFFGQGTRLTVV.

This clone showed up just a few times. The chain is built from TRBV6-5 and TRBJ1-5; D is unclear. V was shortened by 0 bases and J by 3 bases, with 9 bases between the two germline ends. CDR1 is MNHEY, CDR2 SVGAGI, per germline. CDR3 size: 15 residues. The CDR3 DNA is TGTGCCAGCAGTTACTCGCGGGGATTCAATCAGCCCCAGCATTTT. As protein: CASSYSRGFNQPQHF.

This clone was counted a few times. The chain links TRBV7-6 to TRBJ2-1; a possible D gene is TRBD2 (6 bases). Trimming took off 2 bases at V and 6 bases at J, with 11 bases between the two ends. The CDR3 length is 14 residues. The germline V gene encodes CDR1 SGHVS and CDR2 FNYEAQ. The CDR3 is CASSLSGGINEQFF. Written as DNA, the CDR3 is TGTGCCAGCAGCTTATCCGGGGGAATCAATGAGCAGTTCTTC.

This clone was counted between two and nine times. The chain joins TRBV11-1 to TRBJ2-7; D is perhaps TRBD2 (6 bases). V lost 5 bases, J lost 3 bases, and 23 bases lay in between. The CDR3 is 17 residues long. The germline CDR1 and CDR2 sequences are SGHAT and FQDESV (reference sequence). The CDR3 spells CASSPPTSEGEIYEQYF. The CDR3 nucleotides are TGTGCCAGCAGCCCACCCACCTCGGAGGGCGAGATCTACGAGCAGTACTTC.

This chain connects TRBV19 to TRBJ2-1; weak D call: TRBD2 (6 bases). With 5 bases removed from V and 1 base from J, the gap between germline ends came to 18 bases. The CDR3 totals 17 residues. In germline, CDR1 is LNHDA, CDR2 SQIVND (reference sequence). CDR3 sequence: CASSLPGLGGSYNEQFF. Written as DNA, the CDR3 is TGTGCCAGTAGTCTCCCGGGCCTCGGAGGGTCCTACAATGAGCAGTTCTTC.

This chain uses TRBV16 with TRBJ1-5; D gene ambiguous. This CDR3 comprises 18 residues. Germline V CDR1 and CDR2: KGHSY, FQNENV. Trimming shortened V by 1 base and J by 0 bases, and 16 bases separated the two germline ends. This chain's CDR3 is CASSQWERARDSNQPQHF. CDR3 sequence (DNA): TGTGCCAGCAGCCAATGGGAGCGGGCCCGAGATAGCAATCAGCCCCAGCATTTT.

The rearrangement uses TRBV7-2 and TRBJ1-1; 7 bases map to TRBD1. The V gene end was trimmed by 3 bases and the J gene end by 11 bases; junction bases not matched to a gene: 9. CDR1 is SGHTA, CDR2 FQGNSA, per germline. This CDR3 comprises 13 residues. CDR3 sequence: CASSFDRVGTAFF. CDR3 sequence (DNA): TGTGCCAGCAGCTTCGACAGGGTTGGTACGGCTTTCTTT.

This clone appeared a single time. The genes are TRBV29-1 and TRBJ2-3; D may be TRBD1 (6 bases). The CDR3 has 16 residues. The V gene's germline CDR1 is SQVTM and CDR2 ANQGSEA. V was trimmed by 0 bases and J by 2 bases, leaving 15 bases between them. CDR3 coding DNA: TGCAGCGTTGAAGACAAGACAGGAGACGCCACAGATACGCAGTATTTT. Encoded protein: CSVEDKTGDATDTQYF.

The chain recombines TRBV21-1 with TRBJ1-5. TRBV21-1 is deemed a pseudogene. The CDR3 spans 17 residues. The CDR3 here is CAPRGGREANSNQPQHF. CDR3 nucleotides: TGTGCCCCCAGAGGAGGGAGGGAGGCGAACAGCAATCAGCCCCAGCATTTT.

A word on this clone: Germline is not matched at one junction end, which may reflect a read error. The identical CDR3 is also encoded by other nucleotide sequences in the sample. This sequence joins TRBV28 and TRBJ1-3, with 7 bases that match TRBD1. Per the germline V gene, CDR1 is MDHEN and CDR2 is SYDVKM. This CDR3 is 15 amino acids long. The CDR3 is CASILKGAWGNTIYF. The DNA of the CDR3 is TGTGCCAGCATTCTAAAGGGGGCTTGGGGAAACACTATATATTTT.

The chain combines TRBV18 with TRBJ1-1; 8 bases line up with TRBD1. Germline trimming cut 4 bases from V and 4 bases from J; bases unmatched to any gene: 5. CDR3 length: 14 amino acids. The germline V gene encodes CDR1 KGHSH and CDR2 LQKENI. The CDR3 loop is CASSQDREATEAFF. In DNA, the CDR3 is TGTGCCAGCTCACAGGACAGGGAGGCCACTGAAGCTTTCTTT. The entire variable domain, with the rest obtained from reference TRBV18 and TRBJ1-1, is as follows: NAGVMQNPRHLVRRRGQEARLRCSPMKGHSHVYWYRQLPEEGLKFMVYLQKENIIDESGMPKERFSAEFPKEGPSILRIQQVVRGDSAAYFCASSQDREATEAFFGQGTRLTVV.

The V gene is TRBV21-1, the J gene TRBJ1-5. TRBV21-1 is a pseudogene segment. The CDR3 runs to 19 residues. CDR3 in amino acids: CASSKSPPRRVYSNQPQHF. CDR3 nucleotide sequence: TGTGCCAGCAGCAAATCACCACCGAGGCGGGTCTATAGCAATCAGCCCCAGCATTTT.

The J gene is TRBJ1-4, the V gene TRBV4-3; 9 bases line up with TRBD1. Germline values: CDR1 LGHNA, CDR2 YSLEER. The CDR3 is 16 residues long. The junction had 5 bases not matched to a gene; V was cut back by 1 base and J by 5 bases. The CDR3 coding sequence is TGCGCCAGCAGCCAAGCGACCGGGACAGGGAATGAAAAACTGTTTTTT. Protein sequence: CASSQATGTGNEKLFF.